The TCR beta chain under discussion was sequenced for a study of blood T cell repertoires in COVID-19. About the study: The analysed material was cDNA or gDNA that came from T cells, B-cell-depleted T cells, or PBMCs.

As processed by the authors: It was from reference gene primer amplification that nucleated cell counts were estimated. Using immunoSEQ multiplex PCR, the repertoire was profiled, and TCRdb retains in-frame clones only, with some absent. Clone size and the V and J calls come from that table; the DNA yielded D and trimming. The profile covers more than 300,000 clones, with about nine tenths appearing a single time and 7% to 8% taken by the ten largest. During active infection, Seattle patients enrolled and were then monitored through disease. Per germline, CDR1 GTSNPN and CDR2 SVGIG (reference sequence). The CDR3 contains 15 residues. The J segment lost 6 bases and the V segment lost 5 bases, leaving 8 bases of the junction unmatched.

The genes are TRBV30 and TRBJ2-2; 11 bases fit TRBD2. The sequence was obtained from a woman in her seventies with COVID-19, enrolled during active disease. The specimen sequenced was peripheral blood. CDR3: CAWSAGTSGPGELFF. In nucleotides, the CDR3 is TGTGCCTGGTCCGCCGGGACTAGCGGTCCCGGGGAGCTGTTTTTT.